This T cell receptor beta chain was sequenced in a study of cytomegalovirus exposure and HLA in healthy donors. Germline values: CDR1 MGHRA, CDR2 YSYEKL. Deletions cut 0 bases from V and 6 bases from J, with 12 bases between. The CDR3 contains 14 residues. Despite likely unrecorded immune exposures, the donors were nominally healthy at the time of sampling. Concerning this clone itself: Antigen specificity is unknown.

The primer mix had 60 Vbeta and 13 Jbeta primers. Only in-frame clones appear in the TCRdb table, and some are missing; sequencing was by immunoSEQ multiplex PCR. The sample includes roughly 70,000 clones, around 78% of them seen just once. Findings of the study overall: What was likely a sequencing artifact was a cluster of highly shared sequence variants.

The chain carries TRBV4-1 and TRBJ2-7; TRBD1 might be the D (5 bases). The sequence was obtained from a man in his fifties in good health and CMV-seronegative. The sample taken for sequencing was PBMCs. This chain's CDR3 is CASSQEPGNIEQYF. For the CDR3, the DNA is TGCGCCAGCAGCCAAGAGCCAGGGAACATCGAGCAGTACTTC.